A selection of T cell receptor beta chains follows, all from one sample in a study of T cells in Graves' hyperthyroidism and ophthalmopathy. TCRdb fed the multiplex PCR reads into MiXCR, producing one record per CDR3 protein. The sample shows more than 450,000 distinct CDR3 sequences, 13% to 15% of them seen only once. Sequencing input: blood. These receptors came from a woman aged 40 to 55 with Graves' hyperthyroidism. The conserved cysteine and the conserved F or W are not part of the CDR3 here.

v_gene	j_gene	CDR3aa
TRBV5-1	TRBJ2-2	ASSGGSGELF
TRBV27	TRBJ2-2	ASSPYGGGNTGELF
TRBV7-2	TRBJ2-4	ASSWGTSGATGNIQY
TRBV2	TRBJ2-3	ASRLGGTDTQY
TRBV5-1	TRBJ2-7	ASSPTGFASYEQY
TRBV19	TRBJ2-3	ASSTTSFGITDTQY
TRBV4-1	TRBJ2-1	ASSQEVGGGNEQF
TRBV12-3/TRBV12-4	TRBJ2-1	ASSFGQGVYEQF
TRBV5-8	TRBJ2-1	ASSFSGASYNEQF
TRBV11-2	TRBJ2-7	ASSLTSGRASQQYEQY
TRBV5-6	TRBJ2-7	ASTDRRTYEQY
TRBV6-1	TRBJ2-4	ASSEAPDRGYIQY
TRBV28	TRBJ1-6	ASRPGGNNSPLH
TRBV9	TRBJ1-4	ASSANPTGSNEKLF
TRBV18	TRBJ2-3	ASSPPGTPGAQY
TRBV2	TRBJ2-1	ASGLAGVNEQF
TRBV11-2	TRBJ2-5	ASSLNSQGGQETQY
TRBV5-1	TRBJ2-1	ASSVDRSDNEQF
TRBV7-2	TRBJ1-1	ASSLAPGTEAF
TRBV5-1	TRBJ1-6	ASSPRTDNSPLH
TRBV30	TRBJ2-1	AWTNHRVPGLAGDVSNEQF
TRBV6-1	TRBJ2-2	ASTPEGTGELF
TRBV7-2	TRBJ2-1	ASSLVLASSYNEQF
TRBV2	TRBJ1-5	ASSDRQPNQPQH
TRBV11-2	TRBJ2-1	ATSDFGTGANEQF
TRBV18	TRBJ1-3	ASSPNRGDTIY
TRBV6-6	TRBJ2-6	ASSYSPGQGAPSGANVLT
TRBV20-1	TRBJ1-1	SALRGQGAEAF
TRBV30	TRBJ2-5	AWTRAGTPRGETQY
TRBV20-1	TRBJ1-2	SAKNRDSPYGYT
TRBV19	TRBJ1-1	ASSIGGPTQAF
TRBV20-1	TRBJ2-4	SAVREGGTKNIQY
TRBV7-3	TRBJ2-6	ASSSLGRTSGANVLT
TRBV12-3/TRBV12-4	TRBJ2-1	ASSSSRGGEQF
TRBV14	TRBJ1-1	ASSQVSVNTEAF
TRBV5-1	TRBJ2-2	ASSRTGGLTGELF